This TCR beta chain was profiled in a study of blood T cell repertoires in COVID-19 (TCRdb year 2020). For the study in its entirety: Samples from collaborators originated in the United States, Italy and Spain and spanned both the acute and convalescent phases of COVID-19. The prospective study material was composed of cDNA or gDNA derived from T cells, B-cell-depleted T cells, or PBMCs. The dataset comprised deeply sampled blood TCRbeta repertoires from subjects exposed to, actively infected with, or recovered from COVID-19. The repertoires were made available in a free public database intended to serve as a resource for research on the immune response to SARS-CoV-2. Samples were obtained from the ongoing ImmuneRACE study (first 160 participants) and from 1,200 or so subjects provided by 6 global collaborators. Nearly every sample came with metadata listing a de-identified subject ID, COVID-19 status, age in years and sex. HLA class I and class II types, where available, came from metadata supplied by the sample provider rather than from assay-based typing. General conclusions and limits of the study: The amount of clinical and demographic metadata varied by source and participant and was provided uncurated.

Each collaborating institution followed its own protocols to collect whole blood in K2EDTA tubes. For TCRbeta analysis, collaborators shipped samples as frozen whole blood, isolated PBMCs, or DNA extracted from either of those sample types. The CDR1 and CDR2 encoded by the germline V gene are MNHEY and SVGAGI. Including the terminal cysteine and phenylalanine, the CDR3 comprises 15 residues. The entry retains the CDR3 DNA only, 45 bases that are in frame from base 1. V lost 0 bases and J lost 5 bases; the stretch between them is 13 bases long. Details on this clone: Its antigen is not yet known. Base qualities are not recorded, but no much larger clone differs from it by a single base.

TCRbeta CDR3 regions were amplified from genomic DNA by means of the immunoSEQ Assay, a bias-controlled multiplex PCR. The authors processed their data as follows. Nucleated cell counts per sample were estimated from amplification of reference gene primers within the assay. To quantify the absolute abundance of each unique TCRbeta CDR3 rearrangement, sequence reads were collapsed and filtered. For each sample, productive Simpson clonality was calculated as the square root of Simpson's diversity index across productive rearrangements. TCRdb obtained this table from immuneACCESS and retained in-frame rearrangements with V and J assigned. These tables miss some clones; where compared with another copy, unresolved V genes account for less than half of the shortfall, and the remainder is unexplained. That table gives V, J and clone size, and the DNA gave D and trimming. Across this sample there are roughly 150,000 clones, with roughly 82% seen only once. More than 5.5% of the sample goes to the ten largest clones.

Sequencing was done on a sample of peripheral blood. The V and J genes are TRBV6-5 and TRBJ1-2; too little of a D gene remains to name it. This TCR came from a woman between 45 and 65 years old in a cohort sampled during active or convalescent COVID-19. The CDR3 region reads CASSYSRSAGYGYTF. The sequenced DNA is TGTGCCAGCAGTTACTCGAGATCCGCGGGTTATGGCTACACCTTC.